This T cell receptor beta chain was documented in a study of blood T cell repertoires in COVID-19. Turning to the study itself: COVID-19 samples, acute and convalescent, were from the United States, Italy and Spain.

The table came from immunoSEQ multiplex PCR; TCRdb's copy has only in-frame clones and leaves some out. Of under 200,000 clones in the sample, around four fifths were seen once. CDR3 size: 15 residues. The germline V gene has CDR1 SGHRS and CDR2 YFSETQ. V was trimmed by 0 bases and J by 7 bases, leaving 13 bases between them. The specimen sequenced was PBMCs or T cells enriched from blood (not recorded which). The V and J genes are TRBV5-1 and TRBJ1-4; no reliable D call. The clonotype was recovered from a woman between 45 and 65 years old who had recovered from COVID-19. CDR3 sequence: CASSLGGVGREKLFF. The CDR3 bases are TGCGCCAGCAGCTTGGGCGGGGTGGGTCGTGAAAAACTGTTTTTT.